This entry is about one T cell receptor beta chain. The antigen remains undetermined. This sample was included in a study of Graves' ophthalmopathy and Graves' hyperthyroidism. Turning to the study itself: Peripheral blood was gathered at first diagnosis, ahead of any treatment whatsoever. Notes on the study in general: Blood repertoires reportedly contained most expanded thyroid clonotypes above 0.001 frequency.

All donors with ophthalmopathy were recorded as having moderate-to-severe activity, CAS ≥3, NOSPECS ≥4 and a duration under 3 months. Trimming at V came to 2 bases and at J to 5 bases, leaving 7 bases not matched to a gene. This CDR3 comprises 15 residues. TCR beta CDR3 regions were amplified from RNA transcripts. First-round RT-PCR with HTBI primers preceded a second-round multiplex PCR. Via MiXCR, TCRdb re-called the multiplex PCR reads, giving one row per CDR3 protein. The sample lists around 670,000 distinct CDR3 sequences; roughly two fifths were seen once. The source material was peripheral blood. J is TRBJ2-5 and V is TRBV12-3 or TRBV12-4, with 8 bases identical to TRBD1. The source is an adult man with Graves' ophthalmopathy. DNA of the CDR3: TGTGCCAGCAGTTTATACAGACAGGGGTTTGAGACCCAGTACTTC. The encoded protein is CASSLYRQGFETQYF.